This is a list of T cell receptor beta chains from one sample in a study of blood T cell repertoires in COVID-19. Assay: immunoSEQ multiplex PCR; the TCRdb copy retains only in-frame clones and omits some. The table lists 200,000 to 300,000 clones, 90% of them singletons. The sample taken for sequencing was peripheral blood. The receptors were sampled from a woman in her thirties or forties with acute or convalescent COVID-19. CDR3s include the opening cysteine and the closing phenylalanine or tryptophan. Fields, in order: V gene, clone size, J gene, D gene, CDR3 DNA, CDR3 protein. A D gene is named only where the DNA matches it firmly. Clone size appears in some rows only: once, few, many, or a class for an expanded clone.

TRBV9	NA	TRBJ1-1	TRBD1	TGTGCCAGCAGCTGGGGGACAGGGGGCGCAGGAACTGAAGCTTTCTTT	CASSWGTGGAGTEAFF
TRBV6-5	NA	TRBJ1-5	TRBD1	TGTGCCAGCAGTTACTCCGGGGACAGGGGCAATCAGCCCCAGCATTTT	CASSYSGDRGNQPQHF
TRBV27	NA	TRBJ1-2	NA	TGTGCCAGCAGCTTTCTACAGGGTCGCGGCTACACCTTC	CASSFLQGRGYTF
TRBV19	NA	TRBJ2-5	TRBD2	TGTGCCAGTAGCGCGGCGGGGGGGCAAGAGACCCAGTACTTC	CASSAAGGQETQYF
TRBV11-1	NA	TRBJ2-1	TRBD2	TGTGCCAGCAGCTTAGCCCCAGCGGGGGGGCCTTATGAGCAGTTCTTC	CASSLAPAGGPYEQFF
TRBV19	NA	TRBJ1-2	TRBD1	TGTGCCAGTAGTCCAGGACAGGGTACCTACTATGGCTACACCTTC	CASSPGQGTYYGYTF
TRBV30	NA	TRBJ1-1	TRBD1	TGTGCCTGGAGTGGGACAGGGGATAGGACTGAAGCTTTCTTT	CAWSGTGDRTEAFF
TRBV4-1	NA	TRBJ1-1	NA	TGCGCCAGCAGCCTTCAAGAGGGAGGGGGTACGGAAGCTTTCTTT	CASSLQEGGGTEAFF
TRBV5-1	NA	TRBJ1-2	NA	TGCGCCAGCAGCACAAATACAAGGCGGAACTATGGCTACACCTTC	CASSTNTRRNYGYTF
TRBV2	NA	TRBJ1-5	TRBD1	TGTGCCAGCAGCAGGGGGCTAAGGCGCAATCAGCCCCAGCATTTT	CASSRGLRRNQPQHF
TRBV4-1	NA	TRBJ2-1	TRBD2	TGCGCCAGCAGCCAACAAGGACTAGCGGGGGTATACAATGAGCAGTTCTTC	CASSQQGLAGVYNEQFF
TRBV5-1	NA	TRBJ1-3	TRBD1	TGCGCCAGCAGCCTAGGACAGGGGGTGACTGGAAACACCATATATTTT	CASSLGQGVTGNTIYF
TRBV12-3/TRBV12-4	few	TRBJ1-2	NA	TGTGCCAGCAGACCGGGACACAACTATGGCTACACCTTC	CASRPGHNYGYTF